Following are 6 T cell receptor beta chains from one sample sequenced in a study of OX40 agonist ivuxolimab in advanced cancers. Repertoires were generated with immunoSEQ multiplex PCR, while TCRdb's copy carries only in-frame clones and drops some. The repertoire consists of about 70,000 clones, with around 82% occurring once and the leading ten covering less than 6%. The sequencing used CD4+ or CD8+ T cells sorted from blood, collected in a trial of the OX40 agonist ivuxolimab. All receptors come from an adult with an advanced solid tumor such as melanoma, head and neck, liver or kidney cancer.

The CDR3 is CATGPLTGPYEQYF. In nucleotides, the CDR3 is TGTGCCACCGGTCCACTTACAGGGCCCTACGAGCAGTACTTC. The chain uses TRBV6-5 and TRBJ2-7; possible D gene TRBD1, 6 bases. The V gene's germline CDR1 is MNHEY and CDR2 SVGAGI. The CDR3 is 14 residues long. The V end was cut by 10 bases, the J end by 2 bases, with 18 bases between.

The J gene is TRBJ2-7, the V gene TRBV6-5; TRBD2 agrees at 8 bases. Trimming removed 0 bases from V and 0 bases from J; junction bases left unmatched: 4. Germline V lookup: CDR1 MNHEY, CDR2 SVGAGI. This CDR3 has 16 amino acids. CDR3 amino acids: CASSYSSGGSSYEQYF. The CDR3 nucleotides are TGTGCCAGCAGTTACTCCTCGGGGGGGAGCTCCTACGAGCAGTACTTC.

V and J are TRBV12-5 and TRBJ2-1; D unclear. V was shortened by 1 base and J by 10 bases, with 5 bases between the two germline ends. Looked up from germline, CDR1 is LGHNT and CDR2 is FRNRAP. CDR3 size: 11 residues. CDR3 sequence reads: CASGLGREQFF. The CDR3 region has the DNA TGTGCTAGTGGTTTGGGAAGGGAGCAGTTCTTC.

The CDR3 loop reads CASRPNQGGAGNTIYF. The CDR3 DNA is TGTGCCAGCAGACCAAACCAGGGGGGCGCAGGAAACACCATATATTTT. J is TRBJ1-3 and V is TRBV28; TRBD1 agrees at 7 bases. This CDR3 contains 16 residues. With V trimmed by 6 bases and J by 4 bases, 12 bases remained unmatched. Germline assignment: CDR1 MDHEN and CDR2 SYDVKM.

V gene TRBV19 combines with J gene TRBJ1-3; TRBD1 aligns across 7 bases. CDR1 and CDR2 (germline): LNHDA, SQIVND (reference sequence). Unmatched junction bases numbered 8, after V lost 6 bases and J lost 0 bases. The CDR3 spans 16 residues. The CDR3 coding sequence is TGTGCCAGTAGGGCTGGAGGGGGCTTCTCTGGAAACACCATATATTTT. Protein sequence: CASRAGGGFSGNTIYF.

This clone was recorded a few times. The chain recombines TRBV5-5 with TRBJ2-6; D gene ambiguous. The CDR3 spans 16 residues. CDR1 and CDR2 from the germline V gene are SGHKS and YYEKEE (reference sequence). Trimming shortened V by 2 bases and J by 4 bases, and 13 bases separated the two germline ends. The CDR3 region is CASSFVGSSGANVLTF. The CDR3 DNA sequence: TGTGCCAGCAGCTTTGTGGGGTCCTCCGGGGCCAACGTCCTGACTTTC.